One sample yielded the 14 T cell receptor beta chains listed below, sequenced in a study of identical twins. TCRdb re-analysed the 5' RACE reads in MiXCR, keeping a single row per CDR3 protein. There are roughly 1.6 million distinct CDR3 sequences in the sample; around 29% occur only once, and more than 0.25% lies in the top ten. Sequencing used cord blood. These receptors were taken from a newborn girl in good health.

This rearrangement joins TRBV12-3 or TRBV12-4 to TRBJ2-7, with TRBD2 matching 10 bases. The CDR3 runs to 17 residues. The junction had 13 bases not matched to a gene; V was cut back by 3 bases and J by 5 bases. Here the CDR3 reads CASSFKPSGRVKDEQYF. The CDR3 DNA reads TGTGCCAGCAGTTTTAAGCCTAGCGGGAGAGTAAAGGACGAGCAGTACTTC.

This clonotype was seen only once. The chain has TRBV3-1 and TRBJ2-2; D is unresolved. With 1 base removed from V and 2 bases from J, the gap between germline ends came to 14 bases. Germline values: CDR1 LGHDT, CDR2 YNNKEL (reference sequence). The CDR3 is 17 residues long. The CDR3 spells CASSQGGLGPNTGELFF. In nucleotides, the CDR3 is TGTGCCAGCAGCCAAGGAGGTCTCGGGCCTAACACCGGGGAGCTGTTTTTT.

The chain couples TRBV27 to TRBJ2-1, with a possible D match to TRBD2 (5 bases). The CDR3 loop spans 14 amino acids. CDR1 is MNHEY, CDR2 SMNVEV, per germline (reference sequence). V was shortened by 8 bases and J by 6 bases, with 17 bases between the two germline ends. CDR3: CASCPGLISNEQFF. In nucleotides, the CDR3 is TGTGCCAGCTGCCCCGGACTGATTAGCAATGAGCAGTTCTTC.

The J gene is TRBJ2-5, the V gene TRBV6-1; 9 nucleotides match TRBD2. The J call could be wrong; TRBJ2-7 is a better fit for the DNA end. Germline-derived CDR1 and CDR2 are MNHNS and SASEGT. This CDR3 is built from 15 residues. CDR3 amino acids: CASSELGLAGSEQYF. CDR3 nucleotides: TGTGCCAGCAGTGAGTTGGGTCTAGCGGGAAGCGAGCAGTACTTC.

This chain connects TRBV20-1 to TRBJ2-3; 9 nucleotides agree with TRBD1. Germline CDR1 is DFQATT and CDR2 is SNEGSKA (reference sequence). V shed 3 bases and J 1 base; nucleotides not matched to a gene: 8. The CDR3 contains 16 residues. CDR3 DNA: TGCAGTGCTAGTAATACAGGGGGCAGGGGCACAGATACGCAGTATTTT. This sequence encodes CSASNTGGRGTDTQYF.

The rearrangement joins TRBV9 to TRBJ2-3; TRBD2 aligns across 12 bases. The CDR3 covers 18 residues. CDR1 and CDR2 (germline): SGDLS, YYNGEE. Trimming took 1 base from V and 0 from J; bases not matched to a gene: 6. The CDR3 reads CASSVPPGTSGSTDTQYF. The CDR3 nucleotides read TGTGCCAGCAGCGTACCACCCGGGACTAGCGGGAGCACAGATACGCAGTATTTT.

V is TRBV29-1 and J is TRBJ1-1; tentatively, D is TRBD1 (5 bases). The V and J ends lost 6 bases and 3 bases respectively, with 8 bases between them. The CDR3 spans 11 residues. CDR1 and CDR2 (germline): SQVTM, ANQGSEA. CDR3 bases: TGCAGCGTACAGGTCCACACTGAAGCTTTCTTT. It encodes CSVQVHTEAFF.

The chain carries TRBV29-1 and TRBJ2-7; a weak D match, TRBD1 (7 bases). This CDR3 is 15 amino acids long. The V end lost 3 bases, the J end lost 4 bases, and 19 bases lay between the germline ends. CDR1 is SQVTM, CDR2 ANQGSEA, per germline. In DNA, the CDR3 is TGCAGCGTTGATGGGGAGGCGGGACAGCCGTACGAGCAGTACTTC. Translating gives CSVDGEAGQPYEQYF.

In this sample, this clonotype turned up a few times. This chain connects TRBV28 to TRBJ1-4, with unresolved D. The CDR3 spans 13 residues. CDR1 is MDHEN and CDR2 is SYDVKM in the germline V gene. V was shortened by 10 bases and J by 7 bases, with 16 bases between the two germline ends. The CDR3 bases are TGTGCCACCACCCCCTGGACGGGTGAAAAACTGTTTTTT. The encoded protein is CATTPWTGEKLFF.

With respect to this clonotype: Mismatch with germline at one junction end may stem from a read error. The V call is TRBV20-1, the J call TRBJ2-5; D is ambiguous. Germline CDR1 and CDR2: DFQATT and SNEGSKA (reference sequence). This CDR3 is built from 14 residues. The CDR3 here is CSAREVAKQVTQYF. The CDR3 DNA sequence: TGCAGTGCTAGAGAGGTAGCCAAGCAAGTGACCCAGTACTTC.

CDR3 coding DNA: TGCGCCAGCAGCCAAGATCCCCGAGTCGAGCAGTACTTC. Residues: CASSQDPRVEQYF. This sequence joins TRBV4-1 and TRBJ2-7; D remains ambiguous. V lost 0 bases and J 6 bases, leaving 9 bases between the germline ends. Germline values: CDR1 MGHRA, CDR2 YSYEKL. The CDR3 has 13 amino acids.

Only a few counts were recorded for this clonotype. This chain joins TRBV10-3 and TRBJ1-4; D may be TRBD1 (5 bases). CDR3 length: 13 amino acids. CDR1 and CDR2 from the germline V gene are ENHRY and SYGVKD. V was shortened by 3 bases and J by 8 bases, with 10 bases between the two germline ends. CDR3 protein: CAISDGAGEKLFF. The CDR3 nucleotides read TGTGCCATCAGTGATGGGGCAGGGGAAAAACTGTTTTTT.

The chain recombines TRBV13 with TRBJ2-5, with 11 bases aligning to TRBD2. This CDR3 comprises 12 residues. V lost 5 bases and J lost 7; bases outside the gene matches: 0. Germline V gene sequence: CDR1 PRHDT, CDR2 FYEKMQ (reference sequence). The CDR3 spells CASSGTSGTQYF. The CDR3 DNA follows: TGTGCCAGCAGCGGGACTAGCGGGACCCAGTACTTC.

In its sample, this clonotype was seen a few times. The chain is built from TRBV20-1 and TRBJ1-2, with D hard to call. V lost 0 bases and J 4 bases, leaving 9 bases between the germline ends. The CDR3 length is 13 residues. Per germline, CDR1 DFQATT and CDR2 SNEGSKA (reference sequence). CDR3 loop: CSARDRRVYGYTF. CDR3 nucleotides: TGCAGTGCTAGAGATAGGAGGGTCTATGGCTACACCTTC.